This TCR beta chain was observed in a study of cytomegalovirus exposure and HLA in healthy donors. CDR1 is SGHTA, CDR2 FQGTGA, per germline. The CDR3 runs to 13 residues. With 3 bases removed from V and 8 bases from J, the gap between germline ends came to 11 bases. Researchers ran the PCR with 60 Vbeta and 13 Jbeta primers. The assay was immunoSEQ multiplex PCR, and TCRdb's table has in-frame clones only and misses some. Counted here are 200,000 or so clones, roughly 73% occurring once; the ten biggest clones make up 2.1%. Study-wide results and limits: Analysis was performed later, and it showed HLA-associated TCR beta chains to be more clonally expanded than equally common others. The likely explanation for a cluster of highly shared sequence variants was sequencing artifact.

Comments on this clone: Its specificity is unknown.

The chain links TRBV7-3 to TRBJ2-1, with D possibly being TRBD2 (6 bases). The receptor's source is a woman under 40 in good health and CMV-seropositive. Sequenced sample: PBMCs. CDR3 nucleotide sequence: TGTGCCAGCAGCTTGGGGACTTTACATGAGCAGTTCTTC. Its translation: CASSLGTLHEQFF.